This T cell receptor beta chain stems from a study of blood T cell repertoires in COVID-19. Study background: The origin of the acute and convalescent COVID-19 samples was the United States, Italy and Spain. T cells, B-cell-depleted T cells, or PBMCs supplied cDNA or gDNA.

Per the authors' pipeline: Reference gene primer amplification yielded estimated nucleated cell counts. Clones were sequenced by immunoSEQ multiplex PCR, and TCRdb holds only the in-frame ones, with some missing. V, J and clone size are taken as reported in that table, and D and trimming were inferred from the DNA itself. The data contain a few hundred thousand clones, around 84% of them singletons. This clone was counted once. V was clipped by 7 bases and J by 7 bases, with 20 bases between them. Germline CDR1 SNHLY, CDR2 FYNNEI. The CDR3 sequence is 16 residues long. The sequenced material came from peripheral blood. This TCR was recovered from a man aged 45-65 years with acute or convalescent COVID-19. The chain combines TRBV2 with TRBJ1-6; D possibly corresponds to TRBD1 (5 bases). The CDR3 DNA follows: TGTGCCAGCAATGCCGGGAGACAGTATAGGAATTCACCCCTCCACTTT. It encodes CASNAGRQYRNSPLHF. Full variable domain (outside the CDR3, taken from reference TRBV2 and TRBJ1-6): EPEVTQTPSHQVTQMGQEVILRCVPISNHLYFYWYRQILGQKVEFLVSFYNNEISEKSEIFDDQFSVERPDGSNFTLKIRSTKLEDSAMYFCASNAGRQYRNSPLHFGNGTRLTVT.